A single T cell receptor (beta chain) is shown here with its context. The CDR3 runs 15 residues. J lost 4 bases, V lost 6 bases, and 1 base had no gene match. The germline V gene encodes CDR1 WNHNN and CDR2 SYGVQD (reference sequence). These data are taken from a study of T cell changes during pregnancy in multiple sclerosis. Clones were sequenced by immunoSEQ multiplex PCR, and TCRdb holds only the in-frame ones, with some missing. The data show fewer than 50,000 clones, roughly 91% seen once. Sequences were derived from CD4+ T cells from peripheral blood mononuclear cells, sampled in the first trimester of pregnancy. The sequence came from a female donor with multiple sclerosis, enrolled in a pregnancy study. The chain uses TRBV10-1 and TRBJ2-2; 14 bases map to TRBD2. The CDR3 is CASSGLAGGTGELFF. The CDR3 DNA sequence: TGCGCCAGCAGCGGACTAGCGGGAGGCACCGGGGAGCTGTTTTTT.